The TCR beta chain under discussion was sequenced for a study of T cell responses to AZD1222 COVID-19 vaccine (dated by TCRdb to about 2021). With regard to the full study: AZD1222 recipients given second doses at about 4 weeks or at about 12 weeks were pooled, since spike-specific TCR depth and breadth were not found to differ between the two schedules. TCR sequencing was performed for roughly 240 trial participants, of whom around 200 were given two doses of AZD1222 and around 26 were given two doses of MenACWY control vaccine. Trial participants were enrolled into age subgroups of 18-55, 56-69 and 70-plus years, which contained 148, 28 and 57 TCR-sequenced participants, respectively. Beyond this particular receptor, the publication reports: The whole spike protein was spanned by vaccine-associated CD4 TCRs, and dominant responses were seen in regions 160-218 and 743-854. The 56-69-year group was small, and its depth increase did not reach significance, likely because of low power. After two AZD1222 doses, spike-specific TCR breadth and depth were significantly higher than at day 0 and than in MenACWY recipients. Conclusions about previously exposed vaccinees were limited because only six AZD1222 recipients were SARS-CoV-2 seropositive at baseline. No day 14 peak-response samples were available, so repertoires were characterized only after the peak T cell response. Participants were mostly white British and included more females than males, and it was suggested by the authors that clonal diversity may have been underestimated. Epitopes outside the regions mutated in the B.1.351 and B.1.1.7 variants were reportedly recognized by nearly half of the unique spike-specific TCRs.

V is clipped by 6 bases and J by 9 bases, and the sequence between their germline boundaries is 24 bases long. The CDR3, from cysteine to phenylalanine, totals 15 residues. Of all the DNA, just the CDR3 is kept, 45 bases in frame from base 1. CDR1 and CDR2 (MNHEY, SVGAGI) derive from the germline V gene. The CDR3 regions of human TCRbeta chains were subjected to immunosequencing. In the paper's pipeline: TCRs in the repertoires were compared against a reference library of SARS-CoV-2-specific TCRs that had been generated with the MIRA antigen-specificity platform. Breadth meant the fraction of unique TCRs that were SARS-CoV-2-associated, whereas depth meant the fraction of total T cells that were SARS-CoV-2-associated. Using the MIRA data, each spike-specific TCR was assigned both to the spike region to which the TCR was reactive and to a CD4 or CD8 class. Log10-transformed breadth and depth values were compared by one-way ANOVA with Sidak's multiple comparisons tests. TCRdb re-hosts the immuneACCESS table, in-frame sequences only. Its copies lack some clones; in the studies checked, an unresolved V gene accounts for under half of them, and the cause for the rest is not known. D and trimming come from the DNA, and the V and J calls and clone size come from that table. The sample table shows about 84,000 clones, and roughly 85% are seen once. The top ten clonotypes cover approximately 1.4% of the sample.

The time point tag for this specimen amounts to: baseline before first vaccination. Vaccinee samples came from UK trials COV001 and COV002, including a single-blind randomized controlled phase 2/3 trial of AZD1222 (ChAdOx1 nCoV-19) in healthy adults. For TCRbeta chain sequencing, PBMC samples from trial participants were taken at day 0 and at day 28 after the second dose. A note on this clone: There is no known antigen for this receptor. There are no base qualities to consult, and no much larger clone falls within one base.

The sequence derives from an adult in good health. The sample in question was peripheral blood, obtained on day 0 of AZD1222 vaccination. The V and J genes are TRBV6-5 and TRBJ2-7; the best D guess is TRBD2, with 6 bases matching. The nucleotides read TGTGCCAGCAGCGCCTCCGGGACTGGCCTATTGGTGCAGTACTTC. This translates into CASSASGTGLLVQYF.